This TCR beta chain was sequenced in a study of regulatory T cells in long-lasting Graves disease. The time point was: newly diagnosed GD, antithyroid drugs for less than 3 months. RNA isolated from PBMCs was used to make the TCR library. It was American Thyroid Association guidelines that determined Graves' disease diagnosis. Construction of TCR beta libraries relied on iRepertoire HTBI primers and on Arm-PCR targeting CDR3 regions. TCRdb reanalysed the multiplex PCR reads using MiXCR and keeps one entry per CDR3 protein. This sample carries 530,000 or so distinct CDR3 sequences, about 13% of them seen once, and the ten largest clones take 10%. The V gene's germline CDR1 is SGHKS and CDR2 YYEKEE (reference sequence). This CDR3 region has 15 residues. V gave up 2 bases and J gave up 0 bases, with 8 bases separating them. This sample also appeared in a second study, on T cells in Graves' hyperthyroidism and ophthalmopathy. Per that study: From stable hyperthyroidism, ophthalmopathy was separated by a 13 V-J model.

The source is a man in his thirties or forties with Graves disease. J is TRBJ2-2 and V is TRBV5-5, with D uncertain. This specimen consisted of peripheral blood mononuclear cells (PBMCs), obtained at new diagnosis, from a patient treated with antithyroid drugs. CDR3 amino acids: CASSFTIANTGELFF. The CDR3 region has the DNA TGTGCCAGCAGCTTTACCATCGCGAACACCGGGGAGCTGTTTTTT. Full variable domain (remainder filled in from reference TRBV5-5 and TRBJ2-2): DAGVTQSPTHLIKTRGQQVTLRCSPISGHKSVSWYQQVLGQGPQFIFQYYEKEERGRGNFPDRFSARQFPNYSSELNVNALLLGDSALYLCASSFTIANTGELFFGEGSRLTVL.